This passage covers 16 T cell receptor beta chains from one sample sequenced in a study of cytomegalovirus exposure and HLA in healthy donors. The PCR ran on 60 Vbeta and 13 Jbeta primers. Assay used: immunoSEQ multiplex PCR; TCRdb lists only in-frame clones, some missing. Of about 190,000 clones listed, approximately 85% are singletons. Material: PBMCs. These receptors were obtained from a man aged 18 to 30 in good health and CMV-seronegative.

The V call is TRBV7-6, the J call TRBJ2-5; TRBD2 is a possible D gene (6 bases). This CDR3 has 16 residues. The germline V gene encodes CDR1 SGHVS and CDR2 FNYEAQ. The V and J ends lost 2 bases and 0 bases respectively, with 13 bases between them. The CDR3 nucleotides are TGTGCCAGCAGCTTATTCCCTGGGGACTACCAAGAGACCCAGTACTTC. This gives the protein CASSLFPGDYQETQYF.

J is TRBJ2-1 and V is TRBV5-1; 10 bases align to TRBD1. The V segment lost 0 bases and the J segment 5 bases; nucleotides outside the gene matches: 2. Germline CDR1 SGHRS, CDR2 YFSETQ. This CDR3 spans 15 amino acids. The CDR3 bases are TGCGCCAGCAGCTTGGGACAGGGGGCGAACAATGAGCAGTTCTTC. Protein product: CASSLGQGANNEQFF.

The genes are TRBV9 and TRBJ2-3, with TRBD2 identical over 9 bases. Unmatched junction bases numbered 14, after V lost 1 base and J lost 2 bases. The length of the CDR3 is 19 residues. CDR1 is SGDLS, CDR2 YYNGEE, per germline. The CDR3 nucleotides are TGTGCCAGCAGCGTAAGTGGCGCTAGCGGGAACACCTTCACAGATACGCAGTATTTT. Protein: CASSVSGASGNTFTDTQYF.

V usage is TRBV30 and J usage is TRBJ2-7, with 8 bases lining up with TRBD1. Looked up from germline, CDR1 is GTSNPN and CDR2 is SVGIG (reference sequence). The CDR3 is made up of 14 amino acids. The ends lost 2 bases at V and 0 bases at J; junction bases unmatched: 3. CDR3 bases: TGTGCCTGGAGTTCAACAGGGGGCTCCTACGAGCAGTACTTC. Residues: CAWSSTGGSYEQYF.

The rearrangement joins TRBV4-3 to TRBJ2-1; TRBD1 matches 8 bases. The germline gives CDR1 LGHNA, CDR2 YSLEER. With 2 bases clipped from V and 4 bases from J, the junction kept 13 bases outside the gene matches. This CDR3 comprises 18 residues. The CDR3 is CASSQNRVSGGAYNEQFF. CDR3 nucleotide sequence: TGCGCCAGCAGCCAAAACCGGGTATCAGGGGGCGCGTACAATGAGCAGTTCTTC.

This clone showed up just once. The chain has TRBV18 and TRBJ2-7; TRBD2 aligns across 7 bases. The germline CDR1 and CDR2 sequences are KGHSH and LQKENI. V gave up 1 base and J gave up 5 bases; unmatched junction bases: 14. The CDR3 runs 17 residues. The CDR3 DNA is TGTGCCAGCTCACCACAATCCGGGGCGAGGGGAGGGGACGAGCAGTACTTC. Encoded protein: CASSPQSGARGGDEQYF. Using reference TRBV18 and TRBJ2-7 for the parts outside the CDR3, the full variable domain is NAGVMQNPRHLVRRRGQEARLRCSPMKGHSHVYWYRQLPEEGLKFMVYLQKENIIDESGMPKERFSAEFPKEGPSILRIQQVVRGDSAAYFCASSPQSGARGGDEQYFGPGTRLTVT.

The chain uses TRBV5-1 and TRBJ2-7, with a tentative D call TRBD2 (6 bases). CDR1 is SGHRS and CDR2 is YFSETQ in the germline V gene. The CDR3 is 13 residues long. Trimming left V 6 bases short and J 1 base short, with 11 bases between. CDR3 DNA: TGCGCCAGCACGGAGGGGTTTTCCTACGAGCAGTACTTC. It yields the protein CASTEGFSYEQYF.

The chain combines TRBV2 with TRBJ1-1, with 7 nucleotides matching TRBD1. CDR3 length: 14 amino acids. The V gene's germline CDR1 is SNHLY and CDR2 FYNNEI. With V trimmed by 6 bases and J by 1 base, 5 bases remained unmatched. CDR3 in amino acids: CASRPRQGNTEAFF. CDR3 DNA sequence: TGTGCCAGCAGACCCAGACAGGGGAACACTGAAGCTTTCTTT.

This chain connects TRBV6-5 to TRBJ1-5; D is undetermined. The CDR3 runs 13 residues. Germline lookup yields CDR1 MNHEY and CDR2 SVGAGI. V was shortened by 5 bases and J by 4 bases, with 9 bases between the two germline ends. In DNA, the CDR3 is TGTGCCAGCAGTACCCGGGAAAATCAGCCCCAGCATTTT. Encoded protein: CASSTRENQPQHF.

V and J are TRBV6-6 and TRBJ1-3; D is unresolved. The germline gives CDR1 MNHNY, CDR2 SVGAGI (reference sequence). The CDR3 is 13 amino acids. Trimming stripped 4 bases from V and 2 bases from J, with 6 bases between. CDR3 region: CASSFTTGNTIYF. CDR3 coding DNA: TGTGCCAGCAGTTTTACTACTGGAAACACCATATATTTT.

The genes are TRBV7-6 and TRBJ2-7; D might be TRBD1 (6 bases). The CDR3 has 13 residues. Germline assignment: CDR1 SGHVS and CDR2 FNYEAQ. V lost 5 bases, J lost 3 bases, and 11 bases lay in between. The chain's CDR3 is CASSPGDGYEQYF. CDR3 DNA sequence: TGTGCCAGCAGCCCAGGGGACGGCTACGAGCAGTACTTC.

The chain has TRBV7-9 and TRBJ2-7; 9 bases map to TRBD1. Germline V gives CDR1 SEHNR, CDR2 FQNEAQ (reference sequence). J lost 3 bases, V lost 5 bases, and 11 bases had no gene match. This CDR3 contains 16 residues. In DNA form, the CDR3 reads TGTGCCAGCAGCCCAGAGGGGACAGGGCGAAACTACGAGCAGTACTTC. The encoded protein is CASSPEGTGRNYEQYF.

This chain uses TRBV11-1 with TRBJ2-2; TRBD1 might be the D (5 bases). Per germline, CDR1 SGHAT and CDR2 FQDESV (reference sequence). Between the trimmed V and J ends, which lost 6 bases and 5 bases, there was a span of 16 bases. The CDR3 runs 15 residues. The CDR3 reads CASSPRVSGTGELFF. The CDR3 nucleotides read TGTGCCAGCAGTCCCAGGGTCAGTGGGACCGGGGAGCTGTTTTTT. The full variable domain, in which reference TRBV11-1 and TRBJ2-2 provide the parts outside the CDR3, is EAEVAQSPRYKITEKSQAVAFWCDPISGHATLYWYRQILGQGPELLVQFQDESVVDDSQLPKDRFSAERLKGVDSTLKIQPAELGDSAMYLCASSPRVSGTGELFFGEGSRLTVL.

This chain links TRBV5-4 with TRBJ1-4; D perhaps matches TRBD1 (5 bases). There are 14 residues in the CDR3. Between the trimmed V and J ends, which lost 0 bases and 4 bases, there was a span of 7 bases. From germline, CDR1 is SGHNT and CDR2 YYREEE (reference sequence). For the CDR3, the DNA is TGTGCCAGCAGCTTGGCGGGGGTTAATGAAAAACTGTTTTTT. Amino acids: CASSLAGVNEKLFF.

This clone has more than one count but fewer than ten. The chain recombines TRBV27 with TRBJ1-5; weak D call: TRBD1 (5 bases). Germline V gene sequence: CDR1 MNHEY, CDR2 SMNVEV (reference sequence). The CDR3 runs 14 residues. Trimming pared 3 bases from V and 5 bases from J, leaving 11 bases between. CDR3 protein: CASSLLGGDQPQHF. Here the CDR3 DNA reads TGTGCCAGCAGTTTGTTGGGGGGGGATCAGCCCCAGCATTTT.

The chain carries TRBV5-4 and TRBJ1-1; D possibly corresponds to TRBD1 (5 bases). The CDR3 has 13 residues. Trimming took off 4 bases at V and 6 bases at J, with 13 bases between the two ends. Germline CDR1 reads SGHNT; CDR2 reads YYREEE (reference sequence). Written as DNA, the CDR3 is TGTGCCAGCAGCCCCATGGGGGGAGCTGAAGCTTTCTTT. Its translation: CASSPMGGAEAFF.